Below, 14 T cell receptor beta chains from the same sample are listed, as sequenced in a study of T-cell reconstitution after alpha-beta-depleted transplantation in children. Unique molecular identifiers featured in how the TCRbeta library was prepared. TCRdb itself ran the PCR reads through MiXCR, one entry per CDR3 protein. The sample holds a few hundred thousand distinct CDR3 sequences, approximately 12% seen once. The sequenced sample was PBMCs, obtained from the stem cell graft. These receptors were obtained from a human donor who donated a stem cell graft to a child with Fanconi anemia.

The chain recombines TRBV7-3 with TRBJ2-1; D is perhaps TRBD1 (5 bases). V lost 0 bases to trimming and J lost 7 bases, with 10 bases between them. The length of the CDR3 is 14 residues. Per germline, CDR1 SGHTA and CDR2 FQGTGA. The CDR3 region is CASSLTGQGNEQFF. In DNA, the CDR3 is TGTGCCAGCAGCTTAACCGGCCAGGGAAATGAGCAGTTCTTC.

This clonotype was seen a single time. The CDR3 loop reads CASSTEQTYTEAFF. The CDR3, as DNA: TGTGCCAGCAGTACCGAACAGACGTACACTGAAGCTTTCTTT. The J gene is TRBJ1-1, the V gene TRBV2, with unresolved D. The germline gives CDR1 SNHLY, CDR2 FYNNEI. This CDR3 has 14 residues. V lost 5 bases and J 3 bases, leaving 13 bases between the germline ends.

This clonotype was counted a few times. This chain connects TRBV6-2 or TRBV6-3 to TRBJ1-3, with 7 positions matching TRBD1. The CDR3 is 17 amino acids. The germline V gene has CDR1 MNHEY and CDR2 SVGEGT. The ends lost 7 bases at V and 0 bases at J; junction bases unmatched: 12. The CDR3 coding sequence is TGTGCCAGCACCTATACCGGGACAGCGATCTCTGGAAACACCATATATTTT. Its protein product is CASTYTGTAISGNTIYF.

The genes are TRBV24-1 and TRBJ1-2; 7 bases agree with TRBD1. V dropped 4 bases and J dropped 7; count of bases not matched to a gene: 11. CDR1 and CDR2 (germline): KGHDR, SFDVKD. This CDR3 contains 15 residues. The CDR3 sequence: CATSDSRQGIRGYTF. CDR3 nucleotide sequence: TGTGCCACCAGTGACTCCAGACAGGGAATTCGTGGCTACACCTTC.

This clonotype was observed a handful of times. The rearrangement joins TRBV5-5 to TRBJ2-4; tentative D call: TRBD1 (5 bases). CDR3 length: 13 residues. In germline, CDR1 is SGHKS, CDR2 YYEKEE (reference sequence). V gave up 5 bases and J gave up 6 bases, with 12 bases separating them. In DNA, the CDR3 is TGTGCCAGCAGAACCAATACAGGAAACATTCAGTACTTC. Its translation is CASRTNTGNIQYF.

V usage is TRBV11-2 and J usage is TRBJ2-5, with no clear D. V shed 5 bases and J shed 0 bases, with 13 bases lying between them. Germline values: CDR1 SGHAT, CDR2 FQNNGV. The CDR3 runs 15 residues. The CDR3 coding sequence is TGTGCCAGCAGCCTTGGGCGATGGAACCAAGAGACCCAGTACTTC. It codes for CASSLGRWNQETQYF. Full variable domain (outside the CDR3, taken from reference TRBV11-2 and TRBJ2-5): EAGVAQSPRYKIIEKRQSVAFWCNPISGHATLYWYQQILGQGPKLLIQFQNNGVVDDSQLPKDRFSAERLKGVDSTLKIQPAKLEDSAVYLCASSLGRWNQETQYFGPGTRLLVL.

This clonotype was counted a few times. CDR3 sequence: CASSGLGTALRETQYF. The CDR3 DNA sequence: TGTGCCAGCTCCGGGCTGGGGACAGCCCTAAGGGAGACCCAGTACTTC. The rearrangement links TRBV18 to TRBJ2-5, with TRBD1 identical over 7 bases. CDR1 and CDR2 from the germline V gene are KGHSH and LQKENI. This CDR3 is built from 16 residues. Trimming at V came to 6 bases and at J to 5 bases, leaving 15 bases not matched to a gene.

The chain couples TRBV4-2 to TRBJ2-1; D call uncertain. Trimming shortened V by 1 base and J by 9 bases, and 13 bases separated the two germline ends. Germline CDR1 and CDR2: LGHNA and YNFKEQ. The CDR3 sequence is 14 residues long. The CDR3 loop is CASSQVYHQGEQFF. The CDR3 DNA follows: TGTGCCAGCAGCCAAGTTTACCATCAAGGTGAGCAGTTCTTC.

This clonotype was counted many times. The CDR3 reads CASSLGAGGTGELFF. The CDR3 bases are TGTGCCAGCAGCTTAGGAGCGGGTGGGACCGGGGAGCTGTTTTTT. The chain links TRBV7-2 to TRBJ2-2; TRBD2 is a possible D gene (6 bases). Per the germline V gene, CDR1 is SGHTA and CDR2 is FQGNSA. This CDR3 contains 15 residues. Trimming took off 1 base at V and 5 bases at J, with 11 bases between the two ends.

This clonotype occurred a few times. The chain recombines TRBV25-1 with TRBJ1-6; D gene unclear. Between the trimmed V and J ends, which lost 6 bases and 9 bases, there was a span of 18 bases. Germline loops: CDR1 MGHDK, CDR2 SYGVNS. The CDR3 runs 15 residues. In DNA form, the CDR3 reads TGTGCCAGCAGGGATCTCACGATCCCTGGTTCACCCCTCCACTTT. It yields the protein CASRDLTIPGSPLHF.

At least ten counts were recorded for this clonotype. CDR3 residues: CASSFRTGQETQYF. For the CDR3, the DNA is TGTGCCAGCAGCTTCCGGACTGGCCAAGAGACCCAGTACTTC. The V call is TRBV3-1, the J call TRBJ2-5, with D perhaps TRBD2 (5 bases). The CDR3 length is 14 residues. The germline V and J ends were trimmed by 5 bases and 1 base, with 11 bases remaining between them. Germline values: CDR1 LGHDT, CDR2 YNNKEL (reference sequence).

The chain employs TRBV7-9 and TRBJ1-2; unclear D gene. V was cut by 1 base and J by 4 bases, with 16 bases left in between. The CDR3 is made up of 16 amino acids. Germline CDR1 and CDR2: SEHNR and FQNEAQ (reference sequence). The DNA of the CDR3 is TGTGCCAGCAGCTTAGAAAGGGTCGGGCCCCTCTATGGCTACACCTTC. Residues: CASSLERVGPLYGYTF.

The rearrangement joins TRBV19 to TRBJ2-1; D assignment may be TRBD1 or TRBD2 (5 bases each). The CDR3 runs 15 residues. Trimming took off 5 bases at V and 9 bases at J, with 20 bases between the two ends. The V gene's germline CDR1 is LNHDA and CDR2 SQIVND (reference sequence). The CDR3 nucleotides read TGTGCCAGTAGTGCCGCGGGCCCAGGGTATGGTGAGCAGTTCTTC. Encoded protein: CASSAAGPGYGEQFF. The whole variable domain, filled in from reference TRBV19 and TRBJ2-1, reads DGGITQSPKYLFRKEGQNVTLSCEQNLNHDAMYWYRQDPGQGLRLIYYSQIVNDFQKGDIAEGYSVSREKKESFPLTVTSAQKNPTAFYLCASSAAGPGYGEQFFGPGTRLTVL.

This clonotype has ten or more counts. CDR3 in DNA: TGTGCCAGCTCACCGGACAGGCTTTTCCACGAGCAGTACTTC. Translation: CASSPDRLFHEQYF. The gene calls are TRBV18 and TRBJ2-7; 7 nucleotides line up with TRBD1. CDR1 KGHSH and CDR2 LQKENI come from the germline V gene. The CDR3 contains 14 residues. V lost 3 bases, J lost 5 bases, and 7 bases stayed unmatched. The full variable domain, completed using reference TRBV18 and TRBJ2-7, is NAGVMQNPRHLVRRRGQEARLRCSPMKGHSHVYWYRQLPEEGLKFMVYLQKENIIDESGMPKERFSAEFPKEGPSILRIQQVVRGDSAAYFCASSPDRLFHEQYFGPGTRLTVT.